A single sample gave rise to the 11 T cell receptor beta chains below, sequenced in a study of CXCR3-negative and CXCR3-positive naive CD8 T cells. No cognate antigen is known for these TCRs. Via 5' RACE with UMI labels, TRB cDNA libraries were prepared. After re-calling the 5' RACE reads, TCRdb lists one entry per CDR3 protein, DNA absent. Its table records 50,000 to 65,000 distinct CDR3 sequences. Regarding the study as a whole: CXCR3-positive naive cells carried more hydrophobic TRB CDR3s than CXCR3-negative naive cells did.

The sequenced material came from naive CXCR3+ CD8+ T cells from blood. Subset given: CD45RO-CCR7+CD27+CD95- naive CD8+ T cells expressing CXCR3 (TNR3+). These receptors originate from a human donor in good health. Some clones in this sample may be carry-over from other donors' samples.

The genes are TRBV18 and TRBJ2-7; absent DNA, TCRdb's TRBD1 call cannot be checked. The length of the CDR3 is 15 residues. Germline lookup yields CDR1 KGHSH and CDR2 LQKENI. This chain's CDR3 is CASSPPFDSRGEQYF.

The chain couples TRBV18 to TRBJ1-5. This CDR3 contains 14 residues. The V gene's germline CDR1 is KGHSH and CDR2 LQKENI. The CDR3 region is CASSPFWGNQPQHF.

This sequence joins TRBV12-3 or TRBV12-4 and TRBJ2-1; the TCRdb call, TRBD1, lacks DNA for checking. The CDR3 sequence is 16 residues long. CDR3 sequence reads: CASSLPATEIHNEQFF.

V usage is TRBV5-1 and J usage is TRBJ2-1; no DNA is available, so the TRBD1 call from TCRdb remains unchecked. CDR1 and CDR2 (germline): SGHRS, YFSETQ. This CDR3 region has 12 residues. CDR3: CASSSLGGEQFF.

The rearrangement joins TRBV12-3 or TRBV12-4 to TRBJ2-1; TCRdb outputs TRBD2, but without DNA this stays unchecked. This CDR3 contains 17 residues. The CDR3 region is CASSLTTDILTTGKQFF.

The chain uses TRBV6-2 or TRBV6-3 and TRBJ2-6; TCRdb calls TRBD1, which cannot be checked without DNA. The V gene's germline CDR1 is MNHEY and CDR2 SVGEGT. This CDR3 spans 15 amino acids. CDR3 residues: CASSLGAPGANVLTF.

The chain couples TRBV14 to TRBJ2-1; there is no DNA to check the TCRdb D call of TRBD1. Germline loops: CDR1 SGHDN, CDR2 FVKESK. The CDR3 runs 18 residues. CDR3 region: CASSQDLLVSGAYNEQFF. Variable domain in full (rest from reference TRBV14 and TRBJ2-1): EAGVTQFPSHSVIEKGQTVTLRCDPISGHDNLYWYRRVMGKEIKFLLHFVKESKQDESGMPNNRFLAERTGGTYSTLKVQPAELEDSGVYFCASSQDLLVSGAYNEQFFGPGTRLTVL.

The genes are TRBV2 and TRBJ1-1. The CDR3 covers 13 residues. Germline V lookup: CDR1 SNHLY, CDR2 FYNNEI. CDR3 region: CASSEALMVEAFF.

Here the CDR3 reads CSASDPGNTEAFF. The chain links TRBV29-1 to TRBJ1-1; TCRdb's D call of TRBD1 is untestable without DNA. Germline CDR1 is SQVTM and CDR2 is ANQGSEA. CDR3 length: 13 amino acids.

The chain has TRBV7-2 and TRBJ2-4; TCRdb outputs TRBD1, but without DNA this stays unchecked. CDR1 is SGHTA and CDR2 is FQGNSA in the germline V gene. The CDR3 runs to 14 residues. Here the CDR3 reads CASSPPGGGDIQYF.

V and J are TRBV2 and TRBJ1-1. The CDR3 runs 12 residues. Germline CDR1 reads SNHLY; CDR2 reads FYNNEI. The CDR3 loop is CASSEEDSEAFF.